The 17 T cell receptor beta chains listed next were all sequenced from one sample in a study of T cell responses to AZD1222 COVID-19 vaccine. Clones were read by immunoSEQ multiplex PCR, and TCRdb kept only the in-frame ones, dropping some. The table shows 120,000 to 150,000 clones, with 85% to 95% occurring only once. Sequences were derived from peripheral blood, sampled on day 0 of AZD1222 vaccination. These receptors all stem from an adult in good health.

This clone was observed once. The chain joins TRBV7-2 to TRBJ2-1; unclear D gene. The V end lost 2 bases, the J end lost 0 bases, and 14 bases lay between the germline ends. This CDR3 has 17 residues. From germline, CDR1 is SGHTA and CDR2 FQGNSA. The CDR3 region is CASSLSAKYYSYNEQFF. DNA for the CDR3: TGTGCCAGCAGCTTATCGGCCAAGTACTACTCCTACAATGAGCAGTTCTTC. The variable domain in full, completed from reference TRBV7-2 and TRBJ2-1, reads GAGVSQSPSNKVTEKGKDVELRCDPISGHTALYWYRQSLGQGLEFLIYFQGNSAPDKSGLPSDRFSAERTGGSVSTLTIQRTQQEDSAVYLCASSLSAKYYSYNEQFFGPGTRLTVL.

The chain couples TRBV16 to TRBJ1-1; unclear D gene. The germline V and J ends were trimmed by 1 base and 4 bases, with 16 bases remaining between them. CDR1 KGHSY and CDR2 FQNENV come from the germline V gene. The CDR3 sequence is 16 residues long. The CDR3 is CASSQFPDSSITEAFF. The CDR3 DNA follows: TGTGCCAGCAGCCAATTTCCAGACTCGAGTATCACTGAAGCTTTCTTT.

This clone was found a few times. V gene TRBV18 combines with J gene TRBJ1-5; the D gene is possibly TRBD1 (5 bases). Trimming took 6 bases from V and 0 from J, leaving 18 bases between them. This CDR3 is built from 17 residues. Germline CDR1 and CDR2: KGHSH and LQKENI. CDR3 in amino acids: CASSLGRGPYSNQPQHF. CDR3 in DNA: TGTGCCAGCTCCCTAGGGAGGGGACCGTATAGCAATCAGCCCCAGCATTTT.

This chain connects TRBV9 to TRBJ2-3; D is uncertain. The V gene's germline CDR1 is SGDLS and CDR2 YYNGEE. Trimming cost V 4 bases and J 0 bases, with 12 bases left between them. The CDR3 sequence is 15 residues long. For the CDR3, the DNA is TGTGCCAGCAGCCGAGGTTGGGTTAGCACAGATACGCAGTATTTT. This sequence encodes CASSRGWVSTDTQYF.

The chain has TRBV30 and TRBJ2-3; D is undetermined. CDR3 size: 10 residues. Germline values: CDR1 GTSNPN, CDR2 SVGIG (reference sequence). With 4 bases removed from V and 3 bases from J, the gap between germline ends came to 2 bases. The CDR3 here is CAWNTDTQYF. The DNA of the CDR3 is TGTGCCTGGAATACAGATACGCAGTATTTT.

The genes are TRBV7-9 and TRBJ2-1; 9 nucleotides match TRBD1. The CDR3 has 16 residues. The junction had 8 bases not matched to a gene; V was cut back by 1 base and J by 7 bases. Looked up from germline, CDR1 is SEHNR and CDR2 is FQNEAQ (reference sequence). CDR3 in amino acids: CASSLEQGALMNEQFF. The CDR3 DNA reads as TGTGCCAGCAGCTTAGAACAGGGGGCACTGATGAATGAGCAGTTCTTC.

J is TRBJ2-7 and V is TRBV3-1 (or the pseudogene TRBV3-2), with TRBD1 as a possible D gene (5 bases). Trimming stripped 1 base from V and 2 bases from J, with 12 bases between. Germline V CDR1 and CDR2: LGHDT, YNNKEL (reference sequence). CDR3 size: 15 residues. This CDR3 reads CASSQGTSPAYEQYF. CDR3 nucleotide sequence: TGTGCCAGCAGCCAAGGGACATCTCCAGCCTACGAGCAGTACTTC.

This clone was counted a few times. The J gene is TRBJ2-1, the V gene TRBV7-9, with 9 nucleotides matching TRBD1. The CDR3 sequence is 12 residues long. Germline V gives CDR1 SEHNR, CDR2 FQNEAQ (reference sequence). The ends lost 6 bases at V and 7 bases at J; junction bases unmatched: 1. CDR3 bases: TGTGCCAGCAGACAGGGGGCTAATGAGCAGTTCTTC. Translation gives CASRQGANEQFF.

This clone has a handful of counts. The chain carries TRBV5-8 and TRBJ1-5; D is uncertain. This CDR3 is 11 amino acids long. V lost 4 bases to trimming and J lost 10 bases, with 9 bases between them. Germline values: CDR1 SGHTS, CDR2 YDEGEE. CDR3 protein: CASSPEGPQHF. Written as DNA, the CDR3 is TGTGCCAGCAGCCCCGAGGGTCCCCAGCATTTT.

The CDR3 spells CATRVNSGNEQFF. In DNA, the CDR3 is TGTGCCACCCGGGTGAATAGCGGCAATGAGCAGTTCTTC. The chain recombines TRBV3-1 (or the pseudogene TRBV3-2) with TRBJ2-1; possible D gene TRBD2, 6 bases. With 10 bases removed from V and 6 bases from J, the gap between germline ends came to 16 bases. The CDR3 totals 13 residues. Looked up from germline, CDR1 is LGHDT and CDR2 is YNNKEL (reference sequence).

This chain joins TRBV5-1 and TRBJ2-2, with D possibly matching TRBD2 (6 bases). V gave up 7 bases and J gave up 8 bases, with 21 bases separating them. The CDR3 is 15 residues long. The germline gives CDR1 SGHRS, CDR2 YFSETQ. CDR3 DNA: TGCGCCAGCCGAAACCCCGGGACTCAAGGGGGGGAGCTGTTTTTT. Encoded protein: CASRNPGTQGGELFF.

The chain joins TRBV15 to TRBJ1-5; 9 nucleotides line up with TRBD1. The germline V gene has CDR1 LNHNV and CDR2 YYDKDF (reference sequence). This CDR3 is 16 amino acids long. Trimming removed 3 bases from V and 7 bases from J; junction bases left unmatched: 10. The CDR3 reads CATSRRTGEMRQPQHF. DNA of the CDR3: TGTGCCACCAGCAGGAGGACAGGGGAAATGAGACAGCCCCAGCATTTT.

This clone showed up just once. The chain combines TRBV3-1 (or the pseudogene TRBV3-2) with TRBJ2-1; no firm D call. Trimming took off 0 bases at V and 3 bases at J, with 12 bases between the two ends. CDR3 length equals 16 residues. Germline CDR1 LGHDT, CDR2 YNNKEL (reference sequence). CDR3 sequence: CASSQDRRIGYNEQFF. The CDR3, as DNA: TGTGCCAGCAGCCAAGATCGGCGGATTGGCTACAATGAGCAGTTCTTC.

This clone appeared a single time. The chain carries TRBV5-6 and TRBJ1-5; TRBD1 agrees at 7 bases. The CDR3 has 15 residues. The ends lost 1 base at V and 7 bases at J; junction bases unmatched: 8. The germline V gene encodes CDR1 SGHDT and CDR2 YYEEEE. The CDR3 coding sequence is TGTGCCAGCAGCTTGAGGGCAGGGGGAGGCCAGCCCCAGCATTTT. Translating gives CASSLRAGGGQPQHF.

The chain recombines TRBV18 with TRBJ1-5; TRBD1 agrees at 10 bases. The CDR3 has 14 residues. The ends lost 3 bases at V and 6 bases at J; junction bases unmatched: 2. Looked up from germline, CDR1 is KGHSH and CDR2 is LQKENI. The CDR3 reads CASSPTGGRQPQHF. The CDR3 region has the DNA TGTGCCAGCTCACCGACAGGGGGCCGTCAGCCCCAGCATTTT.

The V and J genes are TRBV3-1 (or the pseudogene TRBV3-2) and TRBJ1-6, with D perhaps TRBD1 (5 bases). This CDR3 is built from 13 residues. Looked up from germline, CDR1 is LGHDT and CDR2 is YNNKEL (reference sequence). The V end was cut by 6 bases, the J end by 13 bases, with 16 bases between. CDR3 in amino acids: CASRPLQGLPLHF. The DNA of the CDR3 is TGTGCCAGCAGACCTCTTCAGGGACTCCCCCTCCACTTT.

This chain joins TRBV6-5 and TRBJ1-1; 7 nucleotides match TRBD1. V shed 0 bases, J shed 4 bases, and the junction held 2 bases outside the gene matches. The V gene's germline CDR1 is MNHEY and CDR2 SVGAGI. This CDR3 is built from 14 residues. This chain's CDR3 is CASSYSTGATEAFF. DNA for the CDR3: TGTGCCAGCAGTTACTCTACAGGGGCCACTGAAGCTTTCTTT.